A single sample is the source of the 30 T cell receptor beta chains below, sequenced in a study of T cell responses to AZD1222 COVID-19 vaccine. This table comes from immunoSEQ multiplex PCR, and its TCRdb copy is limited to in-frame clones, with some not included. This table holds some 91,000 clones, around 90% found once. Sequenced here: peripheral blood, sampled on day 0 of AZD1222 vaccination. Every receptor here comes from an adult in good health.

The chain combines TRBV21-1 with TRBJ1-1; TRBD1 is the table's D call, not checked against the DNA. TRBV21-1 is listed as a pseudogene. CDR3 length: 14 residues. The CDR3 spells CASPRGQGATEAFF. In DNA, the CDR3 is TGTGCCAGCCCCAGGGGACAGGGGGCCACTGAAGCTTTCTTT.

The chain uses TRBV6-5 and TRBJ2-7; 8 bases map to TRBD2. The CDR3 runs to 15 residues. Per the germline V gene, CDR1 is MNHEY and CDR2 is SVGAGI. Unmatched junction bases numbered 9, after V lost 2 bases and J lost 6 bases. The CDR3 DNA follows: TGTGCCAGCAGTTACGACGGGGGGGGAACCTTCGAGCAGTACTTC. Residues: CASSYDGGGTFEQYF.

V is TRBV5-6 and J is TRBJ2-3; perhaps TRBD1 as D (6 bases). The CDR3 is made up of 13 amino acids. V lost 4 bases and J 5 bases, leaving 11 bases between the germline ends. Germline V gene lookup returns CDR1 SGHDT and CDR2 YYEEEE. The CDR3 sequence is CASSRDNGDTQYF. The CDR3 DNA follows: TGTGCCAGCAGCCGGGACAACGGAGATACGCAGTATTTT.

The chain is built from TRBV10-3 and TRBJ1-4; TRBD1 is a possible D gene (5 bases). Trimming shortened V by 3 bases and J by 8 bases, and 22 bases separated the two germline ends. Looked up from germline, CDR1 is ENHRY and CDR2 is SYGVKD. CDR3 size: 17 residues. The CDR3 sequence is CAISESSGREGHEKLFF. In DNA, the CDR3 is TGTGCCATCAGTGAAAGTTCCGGCAGGGAGGGGCACGAAAAACTGTTTTTT.

In this sample, this clone turned up once. This CDR3 is CASSQDEGQGQYF. CDR3 bases: TGTGCCAGCAGCCAAGATGAGGGTCAGGGGCAGTACTTC. This chain links TRBV3-1 (or the pseudogene TRBV3-2) with TRBJ2-7; D possibly uses TRBD1 or TRBD2 (5 bases each). Germline V gene lookup returns CDR1 LGHDT and CDR2 YNNKEL (reference sequence). CDR3 length: 13 amino acids. The V and J ends lost 0 bases and 9 bases respectively, with 12 bases between them.

This clone was counted a few times. The V call is TRBV5-5, the J call TRBJ1-1, with TRBD1 as a possible D gene (6 bases). The CDR3 contains 13 residues. The V gene's germline CDR1 is SGHKS and CDR2 YYEKEE (reference sequence). With 3 bases removed from V and 6 bases from J, the gap between germline ends came to 12 bases. CDR3 bases: TGTGCCAGCAGCTGGGGACAATCTCCTGAAGCTTTCTTT. Protein: CASSWGQSPEAFF.

This clone occurred a few times. This rearrangement joins TRBV6-5 to TRBJ1-5; D unclear. CDR1 MNHEY and CDR2 SVGAGI come from the germline V gene. The CDR3 contains 13 residues. V lost 2 bases to trimming and J lost 8 bases, with 10 bases between them. The CDR3 bases are TGTGCCAGCAGTTACGGTTCTTTGGAGCCCCAGCATTTT. It is translated as CASSYGSLEPQHF.

With regard to this clone: One end of the junction is discordant with germline, which a read error may explain. The V call is TRBV7-7, the J call TRBJ2-2; maybe TRBD1 (6 bases). The CDR3 consists of 13 residues. Germline V gives CDR1 SSHAT, CDR2 FNYEAQ (reference sequence). CDR3 in amino acids: CASSIQGPGELFF. The DNA of the CDR3 is TGTGCTAGCAGCATCCAGGGGCCCGGGGAGCTGTTTTTT.

The CDR3 reads CASSYHTGGRYTEAFF. CDR3 bases: TGTGCCAGCAGTTACCATACAGGGGGCAGGTACACTGAAGCTTTCTTT. The rearrangement links TRBV6-2 or TRBV6-3 to TRBJ1-1, with 9 bases that match TRBD1. With V trimmed by 2 bases and J by 3 bases, 7 bases remained unmatched. This CDR3 has 16 amino acids. Per germline, CDR1 MNHEY and CDR2 SVGEGT.

V gene TRBV6-2 or TRBV6-3 combines with J gene TRBJ2-6; D is unresolved. Trimming cost V 6 bases and J 0 bases, with 9 bases left between them. The CDR3 consists of 15 residues. Germline V gene sequence: CDR1 MNHEY, CDR2 SVGEGT. CDR3 region: CASSPVASGANVLTF. The DNA of the CDR3 is TGTGCCAGCAGCCCCGTGGCCTCTGGGGCCAACGTCCTGACTTTC.

This clone appeared a few times. The chain links TRBV6-2 or TRBV6-3 to TRBJ2-7; 7 bases fit TRBD1. The length of the CDR3 is 17 residues. Germline V lookup: CDR1 MNHEY, CDR2 SVGEGT. V gave up 2 bases and J gave up 1 base; unmatched junction bases: 11. CDR3 region: CASSYVLTGRLSYEQYF. CDR3 in DNA: TGTGCCAGCAGTTACGTTTTGACAGGGCGCCTTTCCTACGAGCAGTACTTC.

The chain combines TRBV3-1 (or the pseudogene TRBV3-2) with TRBJ1-3, with 7 nucleotides matching TRBD1. V shed 3 bases and J 0 bases; nucleotides not matched to a gene: 2. Germline V gene data show CDR1 as LGHDT and CDR2 as YNNKEL (reference sequence). The CDR3 runs to 15 residues. The CDR3, as DNA: TGTGCCAGCAGCCAGACAGGGATCTCTGGAAACACCATATATTTT. It translates to CASSQTGISGNTIYF.

This clone was observed once. The chain uses TRBV12-3 or TRBV12-4 and TRBJ1-5; possibly TRBD1 for D (6 bases). V was pared by 4 bases and J by 9 bases, with 7 bases between. The CDR3 loop spans 11 amino acids. CDR3 DNA: TGTGCCAGCAGTTCCAGGGGGCCCCAGCATTTT. Amino acids: CASSSRGPQHF.

This clone was recorded once. The chain combines TRBV5-8 with TRBJ1-5; D is unresolved. Germline V gives CDR1 SGHTS, CDR2 YDEGEE. The CDR3 runs 15 residues. Trimming left V 0 bases short and J 0 bases short, with 7 bases between. CDR3 region: CASSLEPYSNQPQHF. The CDR3 region has the DNA TGTGCCAGCAGCTTGGAGCCTTATAGCAATCAGCCCCAGCATTTT. Full variable domain (rest looked up from reference TRBV5-8 and TRBJ1-5): EAGVTQSPTHLIKTRGQQATLRCSPISGHTSVYWYQQALGLGLQFLLWYDEGEERNRGNFPPRFSGRQFPNYSSELNVNALELEDSALYLCASSLEPYSNQPQHFGDGTRLSIL.

This clone was observed a few times. The rearrangement links TRBV6-6 to TRBJ1-5; no clear D gene. Germline-derived CDR1 and CDR2 are MNHNY and SVGAGI (reference sequence). The CDR3 has 16 residues. Trimming removed 4 bases at V and 3 bases at J, with 16 bases between. In DNA, the CDR3 is TGTGCCAGCAGTTCCCGGGCCCTGGGCAACAATCAGCCCCAGCATTTT. Its translation: CASSSRALGNNQPQHF.

The chain couples TRBV12-3 or TRBV12-4 to TRBJ2-2, with TRBD2 as a possible D gene (6 bases). Trimming left V 6 bases short and J 7 bases short, with 12 bases between. CDR3 length equals 13 residues. The CDR3 DNA follows: TGTGCCAGCAGACCCGGGGAGGTCGGGGAGCTGTTTTTT. Its protein is CASRPGEVGELFF.

This clone turned up a few times. CDR3 sequence (DNA): TGCGCCAGCAAAAACCCGACAGGGGACTATGGCTACACCTTC. This gives the protein CASKNPTGDYGYTF. This chain connects TRBV5-1 to TRBJ1-2; 8 positions agree with TRBD1. The CDR3 is 14 amino acids. The V and J ends lost 6 bases and 3 bases, in that order; junction bases with no gene match: 7. In germline, CDR1 is SGHRS, CDR2 YFSETQ.

The chain uses TRBV5-1 and TRBJ1-1; the D gene is possibly TRBD1 (6 bases). Trimming left V 4 bases short and J 7 bases short, with 17 bases between. The CDR3 is 14 residues long. Germline V gene data show CDR1 as SGHRS and CDR2 as YFSETQ. This CDR3 reads CASSGRAGGIEAFF. The CDR3 DNA reads as TGCGCCAGCAGCGGCCGCGCGGGGGGCATTGAAGCTTTCTTT.

The chain joins TRBV3-1 (or the pseudogene TRBV3-2) to TRBJ1-4; 7 bases are a match to TRBD1. CDR3 length equals 15 residues. Germline V gene data show CDR1 as LGHDT and CDR2 as YNNKEL (reference sequence). V was pared by 4 bases and J by 1 base, with 3 bases of the junction left unmatched. The CDR3 loop is CASSPRQGTNEKLFF. In DNA, the CDR3 is TGTGCCAGCAGCCCCCGACAGGGAACTAATGAAAAACTGTTTTTT.

The chain links TRBV5-4 to TRBJ2-1; no definite D call. The CDR3 runs to 17 residues. The germline gives CDR1 SGHNT, CDR2 YYREEE (reference sequence). The V and J ends lost 1 base and 0 bases respectively, with 14 bases between them. The CDR3 sequence is CASSLRLRTSSYNEQFF. In DNA, the CDR3 is TGTGCCAGCAGCTTGAGGCTCCGAACCAGCTCCTACAATGAGCAGTTCTTC.

This rearrangement joins TRBV6-1 to TRBJ2-1; possibly TRBD1 for D (6 bases). The CDR3 runs to 13 residues. Germline CDR1 and CDR2: MNHNS and SASEGT. The V end lost 1 base, the J end lost 15 bases, and 16 bases lay between the germline ends. The CDR3 here is CASSEGDTRNPFF. DNA for the CDR3: TGTGCCAGCAGTGAAGGGGACACTAGGAATCCGTTCTTC.

The chain couples TRBV9 to TRBJ2-2; possibly TRBD2 for D (6 bases). The ends were cut back, 0 bases at V and 4 bases at J, with 13 bases in the middle. CDR1 is SGDLS and CDR2 is YYNGEE in the germline V gene. CDR3 length: 16 residues. The CDR3 DNA reads TGTGCCAGCAGCGTAGGTGGGCTAGCGTCCACCGGGGAGCTGTTTTTT. Residues: CASSVGGLASTGELFF.

This clone was recorded once. This chain uses TRBV19 with TRBJ2-7; D unresolved. The germline CDR1 and CDR2 sequences are LNHDA and SQIVND (reference sequence). V was clipped by 4 bases and J by 0 bases, with 13 bases between them. This CDR3 contains 15 residues. The CDR3: CASSRASGPSYEQYF. CDR3 in DNA: TGTGCCAGTAGTAGGGCGTCAGGTCCCTCCTACGAGCAGTACTTC. Full variable domain (rest looked up from reference TRBV19 and TRBJ2-7): DGGITQSPKYLFRKEGQNVTLSCEQNLNHDAMYWYRQDPGQGLRLIYYSQIVNDFQKGDIAEGYSVSREKKESFPLTVTSAQKNPTAFYLCASSRASGPSYEQYFGPGTRLTVT.

The V gene is TRBV29-1, the J gene TRBJ1-1, with D perhaps TRBD1 (5 bases). The germline CDR1 and CDR2 sequences are SQVTM and ANQGSEA. Trimming took 2 bases from V and 1 from J, leaving 14 bases between them. The length of the CDR3 is 15 residues. The CDR3 bases are TGCAGCGTTGAATTTGAGGCAGGGACGAACACTGAAGCTTTCTTT. Its translation is CSVEFEAGTNTEAFF.

The chain employs TRBV4-2 and TRBJ2-1; 8 bases map to TRBD2. The germline gives CDR1 LGHNA, CDR2 YNFKEQ. V was pared by 1 base and J by 7 bases, with 6 bases of the junction left unmatched. This CDR3 is 15 amino acids long. CDR3 sequence: CASSQAGGPLNEQFF. CDR3 nucleotide sequence: TGTGCCAGCAGCCAAGCGGGAGGGCCGTTGAATGAGCAGTTCTTC.

The V call is TRBV30, the J call TRBJ2-7, with no clear D. Germline CDR1 is GTSNPN and CDR2 is SVGIG (reference sequence). V was pared by 0 bases and J by 8 bases, with 11 bases between. The CDR3 has 12 amino acids. This chain's CDR3 is CAWSVGQLKQYF. Written as DNA, the CDR3 is TGTGCCTGGAGTGTAGGGCAGCTCAAGCAGTACTTC.

This chain uses TRBV6-6 with TRBJ1-5; possible D gene TRBD1, 6 bases. CDR1 and CDR2 (germline): MNHNY, SVGAGI (reference sequence). The CDR3 has 15 residues. V was clipped by 7 bases and J by 0 bases, with 13 bases between them. In DNA, the CDR3 is TGTGCCAGCACTGTAGGGGGACATAGCAATCAGCCCCAGCATTTT. Encoded protein: CASTVGGHSNQPQHF.

This chain uses TRBV6-6 with TRBJ1-3; maybe TRBD1 (6 bases). There are 17 residues in the CDR3. Deletions cut 5 bases from V and 3 bases from J, with 20 bases between. CDR1 and CDR2 (germline): MNHNY, SVGAGI (reference sequence). The CDR3 DNA sequence: TGTGCCAGCAGTCAACTACAGGGTCGGGTTGGTGGAAACACCATATATTTT. Protein product: CASSQLQGRVGGNTIYF.

The chain employs TRBV27 and TRBJ2-7; TRBD1 is a possible D gene (6 bases). The CDR3 is made up of 13 amino acids. Trimming shortened V by 4 bases and J by 7 bases, and 14 bases separated the two germline ends. CDR1 is MNHEY, CDR2 SMNVEV, per germline (reference sequence). The CDR3 spells CASSWAQGREQYF. In DNA form, the CDR3 reads TGTGCCAGCAGTTGGGCACAGGGAAGGGAGCAGTACTTC.

The chain has TRBV6-4 and TRBJ2-3, with D possibly being TRBD2 (5 bases). The CDR3 runs 16 residues. V was shortened by 0 bases and J by 1 base, with 11 bases between the two germline ends. Germline V gene data show CDR1 as MRHNA and CDR2 as SNTAGT. DNA of the CDR3: TGTGCCAGCAGTGACTCTGCGGGCAGCGGCACAGATACGCAGTATTTT. Translated, it gives CASSDSAGSGTDTQYF.